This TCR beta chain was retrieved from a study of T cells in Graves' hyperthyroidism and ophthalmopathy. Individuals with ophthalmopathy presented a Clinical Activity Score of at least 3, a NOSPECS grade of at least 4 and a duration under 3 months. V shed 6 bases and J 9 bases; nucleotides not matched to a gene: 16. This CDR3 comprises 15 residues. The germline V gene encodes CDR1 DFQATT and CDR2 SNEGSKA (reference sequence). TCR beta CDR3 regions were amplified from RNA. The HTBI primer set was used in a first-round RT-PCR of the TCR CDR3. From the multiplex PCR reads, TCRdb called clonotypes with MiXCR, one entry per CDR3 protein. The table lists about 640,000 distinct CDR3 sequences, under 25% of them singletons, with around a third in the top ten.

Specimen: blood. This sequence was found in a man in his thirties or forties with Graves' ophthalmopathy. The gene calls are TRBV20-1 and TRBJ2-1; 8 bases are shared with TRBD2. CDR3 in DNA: TGCAGTGCCACCCACTTGGCGGGAGGTATTCGTGAGCAGTTCTTC. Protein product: CSATHLAGGIREQFF.